The 30 T cell receptor beta chains reported below all come from one sample, sequenced in a study of CD8+CD57+ T cells in acquired aplastic anemia. Sequencing was done on patients that had shown CD8+CD57+ cell expansion by flow cytometry. The use of genomic DNA as template underpinned the TCR beta VDJ and CDR3 profiling. TCRdb reanalysed the reads using MiXCR and keeps one entry per CDR3 protein. The table has around 500,000 distinct CDR3 sequences, around a third seen once. Material for sequencing was sorted CD4+, CD8+, or CD8+CD57+ T cells (not recorded which) from PBMCs. All receptors come from a human donor with aplastic anemia.

V and J are TRBV6-1 and TRBJ1-2, with 9 bases matching TRBD1. V trimming: 5 bases; J trimming: 7 bases; junction bases outside the gene matches: 11. Per germline, CDR1 MNHNS and CDR2 SASEGT. This CDR3 is 15 amino acids long. Here the CDR3 DNA reads TGTGCCAGCAGTCCTAGGCCGGGACAGGGAGGTGGCTACACCTTC. Protein product: CASSPRPGQGGGYTF.

In its sample, this clonotype was seen once. V usage is TRBV2 and J usage is TRBJ2-7; a weak D match, TRBD1 (6 bases). Germline assignment: CDR1 SNHLY and CDR2 FYNNEI. The CDR3 runs to 15 residues. V lost 6 bases, J lost 2 bases, and 17 bases lay in between. The CDR3 DNA is TGTGCCAGCAGCAACAGGGTTACCCGAACCTACGAGCAGTACTTC. It specifies CASSNRVTRTYEQYF.

This clonotype came up a few times. V gene TRBV10-3 combines with J gene TRBJ1-4; D not certain. This CDR3 is built from 13 residues. Germline-derived CDR1 and CDR2 are ENHRY and SYGVKD. The ends were cut back, 5 bases at V and 8 bases at J, with 12 bases in the middle. CDR3 DNA: TGTGCCATCAGTTACCCCCAATCGGAAAAACTGTTTTTT. Its protein is CAISYPQSEKLFF.

For this clonotype: The conserved phenylalanine or tryptophan is not found at the CDR3 terminus, so this likely reflects a read error. The V gene is TRBV19, the J gene TRBJ2-7; TRBD1 matches 8 bases. Germline values: CDR1 LNHDA, CDR2 SQIVND (reference sequence). This CDR3 comprises 13 residues. The J segment lost 3 bases and the V segment lost 7 bases, leaving 5 bases of the junction unmatched. The DNA for the CDR3 is TGTGCCAGTACCAGGACAGGGAGCTACGAGCAGTACCTC. Protein: CASTRTGSYEQYL.

This chain connects TRBV15 to TRBJ2-1; 11 bases are a match to TRBD2. CDR3 length: 16 residues. With 4 bases clipped from V and 8 bases from J, the junction kept 10 bases outside the gene matches. The germline V gene has CDR1 LNHNV and CDR2 YYDKDF (reference sequence). The CDR3 nucleotides are TGTGCCACCAGCAAAGACGGACTAGCGGGCAATCATGAGCAGTTCTTC. This sequence encodes CATSKDGLAGNHEQFF.

The V gene is TRBV20-1, the J gene TRBJ1-2, with unresolved D. This CDR3 spans 12 amino acids. The V end lost 3 bases, the J end lost 8 bases, and 13 bases lay between the germline ends. Per the germline V gene, CDR1 is DFQATT and CDR2 is SNEGSKA (reference sequence). CDR3 sequence reads: CSASAEVRGYTF. For the CDR3, the DNA is TGCAGTGCTAGTGCGGAGGTTAGAGGCTACACCTTC.

This clonotype was recorded at least ten times. The chain carries TRBV7-8 and TRBJ2-7; D call uncertain. With 5 bases removed from V and 0 bases from J, the gap between germline ends came to 11 bases. Germline CDR1 is SGHVS and CDR2 is FQNEAQ. This CDR3 has 14 amino acids. CDR3 loop: CASSRGASSYEQYF. In nucleotides, the CDR3 is TGTGCCAGCAGCCGAGGAGCAAGCTCCTACGAGCAGTACTTC. Using reference TRBV7-8 and TRBJ2-7 for the parts outside the CDR3, the full variable domain is GAGVSQSPRYKVAKRGQDVALRCDPISGHVSLFWYQQALGQGPEFLTYFQNEAQLDKSGLPSDRFFAERPEGSVSTLKIQRTQQEDSAVYLCASSRGASSYEQYFGPGTRLTVT.

This clonotype was detected many times. The chain couples TRBV9 to TRBJ1-3; no firm D call. CDR3 size: 16 residues. Germline loops: CDR1 SGDLS, CDR2 YYNGEE. Trimming pared 1 base from V and 0 bases from J, leaving 11 bases between. The CDR3 DNA reads TGTGCCAGCAGCGTAAGTCCAGGAGGCTCTGGAAACACCATATATTTT. It is translated as CASSVSPGGSGNTIYF.

The table lists this clonotype with a few counts. V is TRBV12-3 or TRBV12-4 and J is TRBJ1-1; D not certain. The CDR3 is made up of 14 amino acids. V was pared by 5 bases and J by 1 base, with 11 bases between. The CDR3 bases are TGTGCCAGCAGTGTCCAACTGGGGAACACTGAAGCTTTCTTT. This gives the protein CASSVQLGNTEAFF.

This sequence joins TRBV4-3 and TRBJ1-4; D gene uncertain. The CDR3 covers 12 residues. Looked up from germline, CDR1 is LGHNA and CDR2 is YSLEER. The germline V and J ends were trimmed by 1 base and 8 bases, with 5 bases remaining between them. CDR3 bases: TGCGCCAGCAGCCAAGGAGACGAAAAACTGTTTTTT. This encodes CASSQGDEKLFF.

This rearrangement joins TRBV7-2 to TRBJ1-3; D possibly corresponds to TRBD1 (6 bases). The germline gives CDR1 SGHTA, CDR2 FQGNSA. Trimming took off 5 bases at V and 4 bases at J, with 12 bases between the two ends. The CDR3 spans 14 residues. The CDR3 here is CASSDTGPGNTIYF. CDR3 nucleotide sequence: TGTGCCAGCAGCGACACAGGGCCGGGAAACACCATATATTTT.

The table lists this clonotype with many counts. The chain uses TRBV4-2 and TRBJ2-7; 10 bases align to TRBD2. CDR3 size: 15 residues. Germline values: CDR1 LGHNA, CDR2 YNFKEQ. J gave up 2 bases and V 4 bases, and 5 bases lay outside the gene matches. The CDR3 region is CASSRGTSATYEQYF. CDR3 nucleotide sequence: TGTGCCAGCAGCCGAGGGACTAGCGCGACCTACGAGCAGTACTTC.

This clonotype has at least ten counts. The V gene is TRBV20-1, the J gene TRBJ1-6, with D perhaps matching TRBD1 (5 bases). The germline V gene encodes CDR1 DFQATT and CDR2 SNEGSKA (reference sequence). This CDR3 spans 13 amino acids. V dropped 5 bases and J dropped 6 bases, with 11 bases sitting between them. Here the CDR3 reads CSAQDTINSPLHF. The CDR3 bases are TGCAGTGCTCAGGACACGATTAATTCACCCCTCCACTTT.

The sample holds many counts of this clonotype. The rearrangement joins TRBV7-2 to TRBJ2-3; 10 positions match TRBD2. CDR1 and CDR2 (germline): SGHTA, FQGNSA. V shed 2 bases, J shed 10 bases, and the junction held 0 bases outside the gene matches. The CDR3 totals 12 residues. CDR3 nucleotide sequence: TGTGCCAGCAGCTTACTAGCGGGGGCGCAGTATTTT. This codes for CASSLLAGAQYF.

This clonotype was seen a handful of times. This chain joins TRBV20-1 and TRBJ2-1; D remains unclear. The CDR3 is 15 amino acids. V lost 1 base, J lost 0 bases, and 10 bases lay in between. CDR1 is DFQATT and CDR2 is SNEGSKA in the germline V gene (reference sequence). The CDR3 loop reads CSARVVRSSYNEQFF. CDR3 coding DNA: TGCAGTGCTAGAGTGGTCAGAAGCTCCTACAATGAGCAGTTCTTC.

The V gene is TRBV15, the J gene TRBJ2-7; 7 bases align to TRBD1. Trimming removed 6 bases from V and 2 bases from J; junction bases left unmatched: 7. The CDR3 is made up of 14 amino acids. Germline CDR1 is LNHNV and CDR2 is YYDKDF (reference sequence). The CDR3 protein is CATRDGTEAYEQYF. CDR3 DNA sequence: TGTGCCACCAGGGACGGGACAGAGGCCTACGAGCAGTACTTC.

This clonotype occurred a few times. This rearrangement joins TRBV6-1 to TRBJ1-2, with 12 bases fitting TRBD1. CDR3 length: 14 residues. Per germline, CDR1 MNHNS and CDR2 SASEGT. With 8 bases clipped from V and 7 bases from J, the junction kept 8 bases outside the gene matches. Here the CDR3 reads CASLRDRGLGGYTF. CDR3 sequence (DNA): TGTGCCAGCCTGAGGGACAGGGGGCTAGGTGGCTACACCTTC.

This chain uses TRBV4-1 with TRBJ1-1; perhaps TRBD1 as D (5 bases). Germline V CDR1 and CDR2: MGHRA, YSYEKL. V lost 1 base and J 0 bases, leaving 9 bases between the germline ends. This CDR3 is built from 15 residues. In nucleotides, the CDR3 is TGCGCCAGCAGCCAAGTTAAGGGGCTGAACACTGAAGCTTTCTTT. Translated: CASSQVKGLNTEAFF.

The genes are TRBV10-3 and TRBJ1-5, with a weak D call TRBD1 (6 bases). Trimming removed 5 bases at V and 6 bases at J, with 17 bases between. The CDR3 extends over 15 amino acids. The germline CDR1 and CDR2 sequences are ENHRY and SYGVKD. The DNA of the CDR3 is TGTGCCATCAGTAAACGACAGGAAAGCGCTCAGCCCCAGCATTTT. Its translation is CAISKRQESAQPQHF.

This clonotype occurred a few times. The J gene is TRBJ1-4, the V gene TRBV5-5, with D possibly TRBD1 on 5 matching bases. CDR1 is SGHKS, CDR2 YYEKEE, per germline (reference sequence). The CDR3 length is 14 residues. Between the trimmed V and J ends, which lost 5 bases and 7 bases, there was a span of 15 bases. The CDR3 loop is CASRFIDSREKLFF. In DNA form, the CDR3 reads TGTGCCAGCAGGTTCATAGACAGCCGTGAAAAACTGTTTTTT.

This clonotype was seen ten or more times. The chain employs TRBV5-1 and TRBJ2-7; the match to TRBD2 covers 9 bases. CDR3 length: 16 amino acids. Looked up from germline, CDR1 is SGHRS and CDR2 is YFSETQ. V was clipped by 3 bases and J by 0 bases; unmatched bases: 7. Written as DNA, the CDR3 is TGCGCCAGCAGCTCTGGACTAGCGCCGAACTCCTACGAGCAGTACTTC. Protein: CASSSGLAPNSYEQYF.

This clonotype was detected ten times or more. V and J are TRBV2 and TRBJ2-1, with D perhaps TRBD2 (5 bases). This CDR3 is 13 amino acids long. Germline CDR1 SNHLY, CDR2 FYNNEI. V was shortened by 7 bases and J by 8 bases, with 15 bases between the two germline ends. CDR3 in amino acids: CASMRYLSDEQFF. For the CDR3, the DNA is TGTGCCAGCATGCGGTACCTTAGCGATGAGCAGTTCTTC.

This clonotype was counted at least ten times. The gene calls are TRBV24-1 and TRBJ2-3; D remains unclear. The CDR3 is 17 amino acids. The V gene's germline CDR1 is KGHDR and CDR2 SFDVKD. V lost 0 bases and J 0 bases, leaving 12 bases between the germline ends. For the CDR3, the DNA is TGTGCCACCAGTGATTTGCCAGTCGGTGGCAGCACAGATACGCAGTATTTT. Its translation is CATSDLPVGGSTDTQYF.

Comment on this clonotype: A much larger clonotype is one base distant, so this may be a read error. The chain recombines TRBV19 with TRBJ1-4; D remains unclear. Germline CDR1 is LNHDA and CDR2 is SQIVND (reference sequence). The CDR3 is 14 residues long. Trimming removed 5 bases from V and 0 bases from J, with 7 bases in between. In DNA form, the CDR3 reads TGTGCCAGTAGTTTAAAGACAACTAATGAAAAACTGTTTTTT. Its translation is CASSLKTTNEKLFF.

In its sample, this clonotype was seen many times. V is TRBV19 and J is TRBJ1-6; D call uncertain. V was pared by 6 bases and J by 7 bases, with 13 bases between. The CDR3 consists of 14 residues. The germline CDR1 and CDR2 sequences are LNHDA and SQIVND (reference sequence). The DNA for the CDR3 is TGTGCCAGTAGGAGGGAGGAGTACAATTCACCCCTCCACTTT. Protein sequence: CASRREEYNSPLHF.

V and J are TRBV7-3 and TRBJ2-1; D gene unclear. The CDR3 consists of 15 residues. V lost 5 bases and J 4 bases, leaving 15 bases between the germline ends. Germline values: CDR1 SGHTA, CDR2 FQGTGA. The CDR3 loop is CASSREAVGYNEQFF. The CDR3 coding sequence is TGTGCCAGCAGCCGAGAGGCCGTGGGGTACAATGAGCAGTTCTTC.

In the case of this clonotype: Because it lacks the conserved phenylalanine or tryptophan at the end, this CDR3 is likely a read error. No DNA is shown, since the ends of the CDR3 on it are uncertain; the CDR3 is the one TCRdb lists. The chain uses TRBV15 and TRBJ1-6. Germline V gives CDR1 LNHNV, CDR2 YYDKDF (reference sequence). The CDR3 is made up of 11 amino acids, end residues included. The CDR3 spells CATSRQPGRNS.

Of note for this clonotype: This may come from a read error, since a much larger clone is one base off. J is TRBJ2-7 and V is TRBV20-1, with 7 bases lining up with TRBD2. The CDR3 length is 13 residues. Germline CDR1 reads DFQATT; CDR2 reads SNEGSKA (reference sequence). The CDR3 region is CSAAPSGPYEPYF. CDR3 DNA sequence: TGCAGTGCCGCCCCTAGCGGACCCTACGAGCCGTACTTC.

In this sample, this clonotype turned up many times. V usage is TRBV20-1 and J usage is TRBJ2-5; no reliable D call. CDR1 DFQATT and CDR2 SNEGSKA come from the germline V gene (reference sequence). Trimming shortened V by 3 bases and J by 5 bases, and 13 bases separated the two germline ends. The CDR3 contains 13 residues. DNA for the CDR3: TGCAGTGCTAGCGTCCAGGTAGCCGAGACCCAGTACTTC. This sequence encodes CSASVQVAETQYF.

V is TRBV25-1 and J is TRBJ1-1, with a possible D match to TRBD1 (5 bases). CDR1 is MGHDK, CDR2 SYGVNS, per germline. CDR3 length: 16 residues. This CDR3 is CARSGTADFMNTEAFF. The CDR3 nucleotides are TGTGCTAGATCCGGGACCGCTGATTTTATGAACACTGAAGCTTTCTTT.